This passage covers 4 T cell receptor beta chains from one sample sequenced in a study of T cell responses to AZD1222 COVID-19 vaccine. Using immunoSEQ multiplex PCR, the repertoire was profiled, and TCRdb retains in-frame clones only, with some absent. The table lists 150,000 or so clones, 90% to 95% of them singletons. Here the sequenced sample was peripheral blood, taken on day 0 of AZD1222 vaccination. The receptors here all came from an adult in good health.

Only one count was recorded for this clone. The chain's CDR3 is CASSDPGQGVTEAFF. CDR3 DNA: TGTGCCAGCAGTGACCCGGGACAGGGGGTTACTGAAGCTTTCTTT. J is TRBJ1-1 and V is TRBV2; 11 nucleotides match TRBD1. Germline V gene data show CDR1 as SNHLY and CDR2 as FYNNEI. J gave up 5 bases and V 3 bases, and 5 bases lay outside the gene matches. The CDR3 consists of 15 residues.

The V gene is TRBV7-6, the J gene TRBJ2-2, with 12 bases that match TRBD1. CDR3 size: 15 residues. V lost 7 bases, J lost 6 bases, and 6 bases stayed unmatched. In germline, CDR1 is SGHVS, CDR2 FNYEAQ. CDR3 protein: CASTAGTGGPGELFF. The CDR3 nucleotides are TGTGCCAGCACCGCCGGGACAGGGGGCCCCGGGGAGCTGTTTTTT.

V gene TRBV15 combines with J gene TRBJ1-4; TRBD1 matches 9 bases. The ends lost 4 bases at V and 5 bases at J; junction bases unmatched: 5. CDR3 length equals 15 residues. Germline CDR1 LNHNV, CDR2 YYDKDF (reference sequence). CDR3 protein: CATSTLQGANEKLFF. DNA of the CDR3: TGTGCCACCAGCACCCTACAGGGGGCAAATGAAAAACTGTTTTTT.

This sequence joins TRBV5-1 and TRBJ1-2, with 9 nucleotides matching TRBD1. Trimming cost V 4 bases and J 8 bases; bases outside gene matches: 6. In germline, CDR1 is SGHRS, CDR2 YFSETQ. The CDR3 sequence is 13 residues long. CDR3 coding DNA: TGCGCCAGCAGCACAAGCGGGACAGGGGGCTACACCTTC. Amino acids: CASSTSGTGGYTF.